The TCR beta chain described here comes from a study of vaccination effects on CD4 cells after COVID-19. This clone came up a few times. Its antigen is undetermined. Repertoires were generated with immunoSEQ multiplex PCR, while TCRdb's copy carries only in-frame clones and drops some. The table includes tens of thousands of clones, roughly 74% detected once. Investigators separated out CD4+ T cells once around eleven days of culture had passed. Each vaccine recipient was nucleocapsid antibody negative and had no prior SARS-CoV-2 infection. The V end was cut by 4 bases, the J end by 0 bases, with 9 bases between. Germline-derived CDR1 and CDR2 are SNHLY and FYNNEI. The CDR3 is 14 amino acids.

The receptor was isolated from a human donor who received a COVID-19 vaccine. The sequences come from CD4+ T cells from PBMCs cultured without peptide, collected before COVID-19 vaccination. V is TRBV2 and J is TRBJ1-2; unclear D gene. The CDR3 sequence is CASSAEVTNYGYTF. The CDR3 coding sequence is TGTGCCAGCAGTGCGGAGGTTACTAACTATGGCTACACCTTC.